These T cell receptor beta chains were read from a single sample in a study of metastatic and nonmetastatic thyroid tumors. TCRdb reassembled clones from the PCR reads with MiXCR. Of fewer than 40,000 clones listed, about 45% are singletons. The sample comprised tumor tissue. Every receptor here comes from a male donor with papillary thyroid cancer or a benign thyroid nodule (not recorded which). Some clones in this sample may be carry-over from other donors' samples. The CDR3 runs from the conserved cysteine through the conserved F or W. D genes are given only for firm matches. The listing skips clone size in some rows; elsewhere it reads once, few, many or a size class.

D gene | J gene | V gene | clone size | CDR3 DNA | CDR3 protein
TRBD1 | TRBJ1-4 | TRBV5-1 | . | TGCGCCAGCAGCACGGGACAGTTGAATGAAAAACTGTTTTTT | CASSTGQLNEKLFF
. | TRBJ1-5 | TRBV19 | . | TGTGCCAGTAGTACCACGACTACCCATAGCAATCAGCCCCAGCATTTT | CASSTTTTHSNQPQHF
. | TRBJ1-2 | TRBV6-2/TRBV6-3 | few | TGTGCCAGCAGTTACGCAGGCTTTTATGGCTACACCTTC | CASSYAGFYGYTF
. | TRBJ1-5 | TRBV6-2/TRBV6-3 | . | TGTGCCAGCAGTTACTCGTTTGATCAGCCCCAGCATTTT | CASSYSFDQPQHF
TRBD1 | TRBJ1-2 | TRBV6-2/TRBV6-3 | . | TGTGCCAGCAGTTACGTCCCGGGACAGGACTACTATGGCTACACCTTC | CASSYVPGQDYYGYTF
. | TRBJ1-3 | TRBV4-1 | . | TGCGCCAGCAGCCAAGACTCTGGAAACACCATATATTTT | CASSQDSGNTIYF
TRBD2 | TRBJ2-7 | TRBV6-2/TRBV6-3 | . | TGTGCCAGCAGCCCGACTAGCGGGAGCCACGAGCAGTACTTC | CASSPTSGSHEQYF
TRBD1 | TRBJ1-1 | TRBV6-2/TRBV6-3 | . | TGTGCCAGCAGTTACCAGGGGGCGGTAAGAGCTTTCTTT | CASSYQGAVRAFF
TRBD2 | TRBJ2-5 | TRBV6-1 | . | TGTGCCGCCCAGACTAGCTCCCAAGAGACCCAGTACTTC | CAAQTSSQETQYF
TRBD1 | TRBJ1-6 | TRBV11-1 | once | TGTGCCAGCAGCACGTACCCGCGGTGGATCGGGACAGCTGATTCACCCCTCCACTTT | CASSTYPRWIGTADSPLHF
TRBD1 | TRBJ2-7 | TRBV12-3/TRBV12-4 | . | TGTGCCAGCAGTCGTGGGACAGGGAGCTACGAGCAGTACTTC | CASSRGTGSYEQYF
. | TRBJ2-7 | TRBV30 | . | TGTGCCTGGAGTGCCCTCCCGCAGGGTAACTACGAGCAGTACTTC | CAWSALPQGNYEQYF
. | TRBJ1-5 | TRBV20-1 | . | TGCAGTGCTAGAGGTGGCGCGGGACAGCCCCAGCATTTT | CSARGGAGQPQHF
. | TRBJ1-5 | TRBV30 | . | TGTGCCTGGAGCCAGGCCTCTTTGCCCCAGCATTTT | CAWSQASLPQHF
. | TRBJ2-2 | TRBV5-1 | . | TGCGCCAGCAGCTTGGGGGGAGACACCGGGGAGCTGTTTTTT | CASSLGGDTGELFF
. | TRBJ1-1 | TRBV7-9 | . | TGTGCCAGCAGCCCGACTCGGGGCACTGAAGCTTTCTTT | CASSPTRGTEAFF
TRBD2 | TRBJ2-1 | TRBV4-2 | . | TGTGCCAGCAGCCAAAATAGCGGGACTATCGACAATGAGCAGTTCTTC | CASSQNSGTIDNEQFF
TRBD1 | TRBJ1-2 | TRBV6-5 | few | TGTGCCAGCAGTTATTCGACAGGGGGGACCAACTATGGCTACACCTTC | CASSYSTGGTNYGYTF
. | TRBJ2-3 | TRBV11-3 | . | TGTGCCAGCAGCTTACAGTTCAAAACAGCACCCACGCAGTATTTT | CASSLQFKTAPTQYF
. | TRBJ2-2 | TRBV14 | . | TGTGCCAGCAGCCAAGCGCTAGAGGGGCCCACCGGGGAGCTGCTTTTT | CASSQALEGPTGELLF
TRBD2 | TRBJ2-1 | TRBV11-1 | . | TGTGCCAGCAGCTTAGCCCTGGGAGCGGGGACCTACAATGAGCAGTTCTTC | CASSLALGAGTYNEQFF
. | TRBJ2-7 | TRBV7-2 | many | TGTGCCAGCAGCTTAGAGGGGAATTACTACGAGCAGTACTTC | CASSLEGNYYEQYF
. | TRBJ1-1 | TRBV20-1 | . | TGCAGTGCTAGAGATCAGGGAAGGTTCACTGAAGCTTTCTTT | CSARDQGRFTEAFF
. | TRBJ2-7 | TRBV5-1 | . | TGCGCCAGCAGCTTCGTTAGCCCCCGGACTGGCGGGACCTACGAGCAGTACTTC | CASSFVSPRTGGTYEQYF